Below, 7 T cell receptor beta chains from the same sample are listed, as sequenced in a study of cytomegalovirus exposure and HLA in healthy donors. The PCR ran on 60 Vbeta and 13 Jbeta primers. The method was immunoSEQ multiplex PCR; TCRdb's version includes in-frame clones alone and lacks a portion of them. The sample has about 210,000 clones, 65% to 85% seen once. Sequenced input: PBMCs. Source of these receptors: a middle-aged man in good health and CMV-seropositive.

The V and J genes are TRBV10-3 and TRBJ1-1, with a tentative D call TRBD1 (5 bases). V was shortened by 4 bases and J by 2 bases, with 8 bases between the two germline ends. CDR3 length equals 13 residues. The germline CDR1 and CDR2 sequences are ENHRY and SYGVKD. In nucleotides, the CDR3 is TGTGCCATCAGTGGACAGACAAACACTGAAGCTTTCTTT. This sequence encodes CAISGQTNTEAFF.

The rearrangement joins TRBV6-4 to TRBJ1-5, with unresolved D. Germline V gene lookup returns CDR1 MRHNA and CDR2 SNTAGT. The CDR3 consists of 10 residues. Trimming cost V 5 bases and J 10 bases, with 6 bases left between them. The CDR3 DNA follows: TGTGCCAGCAGTTCTGTACCCCAGCATTTT. Protein product: CASSSVPQHF.

Regarding this clone: This specimen includes other DNA sequences encoding the same CDR3. The gene calls are TRBV18 and TRBJ2-5; TRBD2 aligns across 10 bases. V lost 3 bases to trimming and J lost 4 bases; unmatched junction nucleotides: 5. The V gene's germline CDR1 is KGHSH and CDR2 LQKENI. The CDR3 is made up of 15 amino acids. CDR3 nucleotide sequence: TGTGCCAGCTCACCGGCTAGCGGGAGTAGAGAGACCCAGTACTTC. It encodes CASSPASGSRETQYF.

The genes are TRBV7-9 and TRBJ2-7; 10 bases agree with TRBD2. Germline CDR1 is SEHNR and CDR2 is FQNEAQ (reference sequence). CDR3 length equals 15 residues. The junction had 4 bases not matched to a gene; V was cut back by 3 bases and J by 2 bases. The CDR3 sequence: CASSFGAGGAYEQYF. The CDR3 DNA is TGTGCCAGCAGCTTCGGAGCGGGAGGGGCCTACGAGCAGTACTTC.

The chain employs TRBV19 and TRBJ2-5, with 7 bases matching TRBD1. Germline V gives CDR1 LNHDA, CDR2 SQIVND (reference sequence). V lost 7 bases, J lost 11 bases, and 10 bases stayed unmatched. CDR3 length: 12 residues. The CDR3: CASTGQISEQYF. For the CDR3, the DNA is TGTGCCAGTACGGGACAGATAAGTGAGCAGTACTTC.

Points on this clone: Other DNA sequences in the same sample also yield this CDR3. The V gene is TRBV5-1, the J gene TRBJ2-7; maybe TRBD1 (5 bases). This CDR3 is 12 amino acids long. V was trimmed by 0 bases and J by 6 bases, leaving 7 bases between them. Germline-derived CDR1 and CDR2 are SGHRS and YFSETQ. The CDR3 spells CASSLEGPEQYF. The CDR3, as DNA: TGCGCCAGCAGCTTGGAGGGGCCCGAGCAGTACTTC.

This clone was counted once. The CDR3 loop is CASSLDPRLGSYNEQFF. As DNA, the CDR3 is TGTGCCAGCAGCCTAGATCCCCGTCTAGGATCCTACAATGAGCAGTTCTTC. The chain employs TRBV7-9 and TRBJ2-1; no definite D call. This CDR3 is 17 amino acids long. Germline CDR1 SEHNR, CDR2 FQNEAQ (reference sequence). Trimming shortened V by 5 bases and J by 1 base, and 18 bases separated the two germline ends.